The rows below give T cell receptor beta chains drawn from one sample of a study of CD8+ T cells in alopecia areata. Clones were read by immunoSEQ multiplex PCR, and TCRdb kept only the in-frame ones, dropping some. Counted here are around 200,000 clones, about 63% occurring once; the ten biggest clones make up under 2%. Sequences were derived from CD4+ T cells sorted from blood, sampled at week 0. The receptors derive from a human donor with alopecia areata. Both conserved end residues are part of each CDR3. A D gene is named only where the DNA matches it firmly. The size field is filled for only some rows; it gives once, few, many or a size class.

D gene	V gene	clone size	J gene	CDR3 length	CDR3 DNA	CDR3 protein
TRBD1	TRBV6-1	NA	TRBJ1-2	14	TGTGCCAGCAGTGAAGACTGGGACAGTCATGGCTACACCTTC	CASSEDWDSHGYTF
NA	TRBV5-1	few	TRBJ2-1	19	TGCGCCAGCAGCTTGGCCTGGGACCCAAAAATGCCGACCTACAATGAGCAGTTCTTC	CASSLAWDPKMPTYNEQFF
TRBD2	TRBV27	NA	TRBJ2-7	14	TGTGCCAGCAGGGGGGGAGCGGGGTCCTACGAGCAGTACTTC	CASRGGAGSYEQYF
NA	TRBV30	NA	TRBJ1-2	12	TGTGCCTGGAGTGTAAGGTCCTATGGCTACACCTTC	CAWSVRSYGYTF
NA	TRBV30	NA	TRBJ1-6	12	TGTGCCTGGAGCCGGTGGGGTTCACCCCTCCACTTT	CAWSRWGSPLHF
TRBD1	TRBV5-1	NA	TRBJ2-7	14	TGCGCCAGCAGTTCTGGGACAGGGGACTACGAGCAGTACTTC	CASSSGTGDYEQYF
NA	TRBV7-9	NA	TRBJ1-2	18	TGTGCCAGCAGCCGCCTTCATCCCAGGGCCGACGACTTTTATGGCTACACCTTC	CASSRLHPRADDFYGYTF
NA	TRBV6-1	NA	TRBJ2-4	15	TGTGCCAGCAGTGAATCGGCAGGGTTCAAAAACATTCAGTACTTC	CASSESAGFKNIQYF
NA	TRBV6-6	NA	TRBJ2-7	12	TGTGCCAGCACAGGGGAATCCTACGAGCAGTACTTC	CASTGESYEQYF
NA	TRBV30	NA	TRBJ1-5	12	TGTGCCTGGAGTACGCTCAATCAGCCCCAGCATTTT	CAWSTLNQPQHF
NA	TRBV6-5	many	TRBJ2-2	14	TGTGCCAGCAACCCCTTAGGGGGCACCGGGGAGCTGTTTTTT	CASNPLGGTGELFF
NA	TRBV5-1	NA	TRBJ2-1	19	TGCGCCAGCAGCCAAATTAAAATCTCCGGGGGAGGCTCCTACAATGAGCAGTTCTTC	CASSQIKISGGGSYNEQFF
NA	TRBV6-6	few	TRBJ1-1	11	TGTGCCAGCAGCCGGGACACTGAAGCTTTCTTT	CASSRDTEAFF
TRBD1	TRBV30	few	TRBJ2-5	14	TGTGCCTGGGCTGAAAAGACAGGGAGAGGGGCCCAGTACTTC	CAWAEKTGRGAQYF
TRBD1	TRBV7-9	NA	TRBJ1-6	13	TGTGCCAGCAGCTCGACAGGGGACTCACCCCTCCACTTT	CASSSTGDSPLHF
NA	TRBV25-1	NA	TRBJ2-7	13	TGTGCCAGCAGTGCACTCGGGGCTGGCGAGCAGTACTTC	CASSALGAGEQYF
TRBD1	TRBV20-1	NA	TRBJ1-2	11	TGCAGTGCTAAAGGGGGCCATGGCTACACCTTC	CSAKGGHGYTF
NA	TRBV5-6	NA	TRBJ1-2	15	TGTGCCAGCAGCAGACGGGCGACGGCTAACTATGGCTACACCTTC	CASSRRATANYGYTF
NA	TRBV25-1	NA	TRBJ1-4	15	TGTGCCAGCAGTGAATGGGGGACACCCCCTGAAAAACTGTTTTTT	CASSEWGTPPEKLFF
NA	TRBV12-5	few	TRBJ2-1	14	TGTGCTAGTGGTTTGGGCAGGGCGCCCAATGAGCAGTTCTTC	CASGLGRAPNEQFF
NA	TRBV29-1	few	TRBJ2-5	10	TGCAGCGGAGGGGAGGAGACCCAGTACTTC	CSGGEETQYF
TRBD1	TRBV29-1	NA	TRBJ1-2	10	TGCAGCGCTCGACAGGGAGATCTCAGCTTC	CSARQGDLSF
NA	TRBV12-5	few	TRBJ2-5	14	TGTGCTAGTGGTTTGGGACAGCAACAAGAGACCCAGTACTTC	CASGLGQQQETQYF
NA	TRBV29-1	few	TRBJ1-2	14	TGCAGCGTTGAAGGCAGGGGACGGGACTATGGCTACACCTTC	CSVEGRGRDYGYTF
NA	TRBV30	few	TRBJ1-1	14	TGTGCCTTGATGACTAAAACAGGGTTCACTGAAGCTTTCTTT	CALMTKTGFTEAFF
TRBD1	TRBV29-1	NA	TRBJ1-2	14	TGCAGCGTTGAGCTTAGCGGGACAGGGGGCCTACTGACCTTC	CSVELSGTGGLLTF
TRBD1	TRBV7-8	NA	TRBJ1-6	15	TGTGCCAGCAGCCCGAACCGGGACAGAAATTCACCCCTCCACTTT	CASSPNRDRNSPLHF
NA	TRBV11-2	NA	TRBJ1-5	15	TGTGCCAGCAGCTTAGCGCTAGGGCCGGGTCAGCCCCAGCATTTT	CASSLALGPGQPQHF